This TCR beta chain was profiled in a study of blood T cell repertoires in COVID-19. Across the study: The study drew acute and convalescent COVID-19 samples from the United States, Italy and Spain. Nucleic acid was either cDNA or gDNA, and it came from T cells, B-cell-depleted T cells, or PBMCs.

In the source study's methods: By means of reference gene primer amplification, nucleated cell counts were estimated. TCRdb's table, derived via immunoSEQ multiplex PCR, lists solely in-frame clones and lacks some. The V and J calls and the clone size are those of that table, but D and trimming were determined from the DNA. The sample has 150,000 to 200,000 clones; roughly four fifths are singletons. V trimming: 4 bases; J trimming: 4 bases; junction bases outside the gene matches: 8. CDR3 length equals 14 residues. From germline, CDR1 is SGHRS and CDR2 YFSETQ. The origin of this receptor is a human donor in a cohort sampled during active COVID-19. Sequenced: peripheral blood. The V gene is TRBV5-1, the J gene TRBJ2-7; 7 bases line up with TRBD2. In DNA, the CDR3 is TGCGCCAGCAGCCATAGCGGGCGGCCTTACGAGCAGTACTTC. It is translated as CASSHSGRPYEQYF.